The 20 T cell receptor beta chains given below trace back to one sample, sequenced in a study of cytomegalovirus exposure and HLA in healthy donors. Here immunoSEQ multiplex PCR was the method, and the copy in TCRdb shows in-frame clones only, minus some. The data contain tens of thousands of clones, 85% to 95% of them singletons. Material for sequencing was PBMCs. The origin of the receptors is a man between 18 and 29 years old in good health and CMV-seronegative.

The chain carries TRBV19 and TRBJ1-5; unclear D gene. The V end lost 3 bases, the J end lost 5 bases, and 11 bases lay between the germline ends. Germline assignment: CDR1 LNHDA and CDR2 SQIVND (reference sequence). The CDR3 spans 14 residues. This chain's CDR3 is CASSIGREYQPQHF. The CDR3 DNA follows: TGTGCCAGTAGTATCGGCCGGGAGTATCAGCCCCAGCATTTT.

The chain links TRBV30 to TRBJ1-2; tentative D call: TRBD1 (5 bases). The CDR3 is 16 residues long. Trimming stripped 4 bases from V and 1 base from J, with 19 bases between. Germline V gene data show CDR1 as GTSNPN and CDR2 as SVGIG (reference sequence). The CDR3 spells CAWKGSTMTDNYGYTF. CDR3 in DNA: TGTGCCTGGAAAGGTTCGACAATGACAGATAACTATGGCTACACCTTC.

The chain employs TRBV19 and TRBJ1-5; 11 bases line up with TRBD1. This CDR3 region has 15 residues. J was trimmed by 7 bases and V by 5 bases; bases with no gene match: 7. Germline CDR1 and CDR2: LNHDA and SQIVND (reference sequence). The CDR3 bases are TGTGCCAGTAGTTCCCGGACAGGGGGCTTGCAGCCCCAGCATTTT. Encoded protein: CASSSRTGGLQPQHF.

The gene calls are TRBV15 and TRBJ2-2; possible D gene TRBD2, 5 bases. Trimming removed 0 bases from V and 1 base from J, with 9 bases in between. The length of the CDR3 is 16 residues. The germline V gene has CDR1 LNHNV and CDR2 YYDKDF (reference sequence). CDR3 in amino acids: CATSRELDGNTGELFF. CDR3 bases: TGTGCCACCAGCAGAGAACTAGACGGGAACACCGGGGAGCTGTTTTTT.

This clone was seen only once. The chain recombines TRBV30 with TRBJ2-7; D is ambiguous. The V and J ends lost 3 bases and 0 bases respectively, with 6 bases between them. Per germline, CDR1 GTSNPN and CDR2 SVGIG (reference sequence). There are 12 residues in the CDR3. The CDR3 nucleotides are TGTGCCTGGAGGACTCCCTCCTACGAGCAGTACTTC. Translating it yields CAWRTPSYEQYF.

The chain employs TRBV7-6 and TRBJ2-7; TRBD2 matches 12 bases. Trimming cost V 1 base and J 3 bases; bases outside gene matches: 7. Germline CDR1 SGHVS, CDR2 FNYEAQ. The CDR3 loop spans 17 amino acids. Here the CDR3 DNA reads TGTGCCAGCAGCTTAGTAGTGGGACTAGCGGGCCGCTACGAGCAGTACTTC. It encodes CASSLVVGLAGRYEQYF.

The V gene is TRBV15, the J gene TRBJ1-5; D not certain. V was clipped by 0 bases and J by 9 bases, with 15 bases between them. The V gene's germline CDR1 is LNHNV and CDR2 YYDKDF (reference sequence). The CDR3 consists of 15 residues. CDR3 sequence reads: CATSRDLGFSRPQHF. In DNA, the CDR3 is TGTGCCACCAGCAGAGATCTAGGTTTTTCGAGGCCCCAGCATTTT.

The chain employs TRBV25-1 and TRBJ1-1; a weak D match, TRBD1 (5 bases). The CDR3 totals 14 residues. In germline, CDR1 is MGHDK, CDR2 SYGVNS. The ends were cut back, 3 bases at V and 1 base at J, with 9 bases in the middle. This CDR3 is CASSDWGGNTEAFF. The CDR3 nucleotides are TGTGCCAGCAGTGATTGGGGGGGGAACACTGAAGCTTTCTTT.

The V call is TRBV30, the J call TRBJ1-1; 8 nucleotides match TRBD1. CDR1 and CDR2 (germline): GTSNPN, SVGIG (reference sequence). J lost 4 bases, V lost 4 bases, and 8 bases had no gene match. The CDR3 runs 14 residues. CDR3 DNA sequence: TGTGCCTGGACTCTGCCAGGGGGCATCACTGAAGCTTTCTTT. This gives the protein CAWTLPGGITEAFF.

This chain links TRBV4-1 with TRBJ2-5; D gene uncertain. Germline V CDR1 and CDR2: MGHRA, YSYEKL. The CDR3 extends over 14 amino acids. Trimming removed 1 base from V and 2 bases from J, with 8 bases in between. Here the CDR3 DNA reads TGCGCCAGCAGCCAAGTTGCAGTTCAAGAGACCCAGTACTTC. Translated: CASSQVAVQETQYF.

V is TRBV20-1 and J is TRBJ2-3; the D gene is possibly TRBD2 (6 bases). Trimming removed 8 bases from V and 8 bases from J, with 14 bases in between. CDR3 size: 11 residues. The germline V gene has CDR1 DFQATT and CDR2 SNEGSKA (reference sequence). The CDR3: CSLSVGGTQYF. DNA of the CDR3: TGCAGTCTCTCGGTGGGGGGTACGCAGTATTTT.

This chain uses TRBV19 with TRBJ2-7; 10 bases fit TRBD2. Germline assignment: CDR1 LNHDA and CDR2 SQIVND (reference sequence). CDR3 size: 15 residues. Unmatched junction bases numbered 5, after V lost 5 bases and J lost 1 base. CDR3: CASSRGTSVSYEQYF. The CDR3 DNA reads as TGTGCCAGTAGTCGAGGGACTAGCGTGTCCTACGAGCAGTACTTC. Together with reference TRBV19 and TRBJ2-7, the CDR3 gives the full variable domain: DGGITQSPKYLFRKEGQNVTLSCEQNLNHDAMYWYRQDPGQGLRLIYYSQIVNDFQKGDIAEGYSVSREKKESFPLTVTSAQKNPTAFYLCASSRGTSVSYEQYFGPGTRLTVT.

In DNA, the CDR3 is TGTGCCAGCAGCTTAGCAGGGTACAATGAGCAGTTCTTC. Protein sequence: CASSLAGYNEQFF. The chain combines TRBV11-2 with TRBJ2-1, with D possibly TRBD1 on 5 matching bases. The CDR3 has 13 amino acids. V was trimmed by 1 base and J by 4 bases, leaving 5 bases between them. Germline lookup yields CDR1 SGHAT and CDR2 FQNNGV.

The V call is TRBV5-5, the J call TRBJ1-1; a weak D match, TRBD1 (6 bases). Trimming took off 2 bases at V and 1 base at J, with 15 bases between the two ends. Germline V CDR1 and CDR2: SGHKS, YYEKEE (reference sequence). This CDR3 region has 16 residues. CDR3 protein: CASSLQGRKPNTEAFF. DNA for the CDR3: TGTGCCAGCAGCTTACAGGGTAGGAAGCCGAACACTGAAGCTTTCTTT.

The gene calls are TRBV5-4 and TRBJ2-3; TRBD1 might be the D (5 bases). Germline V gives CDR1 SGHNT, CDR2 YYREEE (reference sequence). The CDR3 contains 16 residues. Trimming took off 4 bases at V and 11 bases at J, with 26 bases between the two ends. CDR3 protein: CASSRTAGSYREKQYF. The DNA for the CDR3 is TGTGCCAGCAGCAGGACGGCAGGGTCATATAGGGAAAAGCAGTATTTT.

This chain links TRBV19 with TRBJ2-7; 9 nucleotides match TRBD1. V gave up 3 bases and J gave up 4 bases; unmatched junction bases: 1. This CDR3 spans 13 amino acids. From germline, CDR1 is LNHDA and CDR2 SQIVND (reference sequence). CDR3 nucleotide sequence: TGTGCCAGTAGTATTGGGACAGGGTACGAGCAGTACTTC. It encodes CASSIGTGYEQYF.

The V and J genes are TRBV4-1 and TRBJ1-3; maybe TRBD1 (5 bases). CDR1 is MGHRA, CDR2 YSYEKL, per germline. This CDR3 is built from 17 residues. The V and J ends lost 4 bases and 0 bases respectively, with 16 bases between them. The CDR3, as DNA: TGCGCCAGCAGCCCAGGTGGGGGGGTAAGCTCTGGAAACACCATATATTTT. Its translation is CASSPGGGVSSGNTIYF.

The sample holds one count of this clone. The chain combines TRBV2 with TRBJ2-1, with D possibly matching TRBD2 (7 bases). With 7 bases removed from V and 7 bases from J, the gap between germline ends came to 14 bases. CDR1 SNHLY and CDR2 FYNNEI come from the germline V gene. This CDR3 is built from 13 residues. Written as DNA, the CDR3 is TGTGCCAGCATGGGGGGGGCGCAGAATGAGCAGTTCTTC. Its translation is CASMGGAQNEQFF.

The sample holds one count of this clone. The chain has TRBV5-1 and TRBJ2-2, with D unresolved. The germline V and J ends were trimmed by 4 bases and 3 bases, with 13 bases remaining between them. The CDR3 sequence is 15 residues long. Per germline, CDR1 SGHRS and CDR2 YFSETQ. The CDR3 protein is CASSTGSRDTGELFF. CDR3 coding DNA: TGCGCCAGCAGCACTGGGTCCCGGGACACCGGGGAGCTGTTTTTT.

The CDR3 region has the DNA TGTGCCAGCAGCCTCCTCACAGGGGTCCCTGAAGCTTTCTTT. As protein: CASSLLTGVPEAFF. V usage is TRBV5-4 and J usage is TRBJ1-1, with 7 positions matching TRBD1. The V and J ends lost 4 bases and 6 bases, in that order; junction bases with no gene match: 9. CDR1 and CDR2 (germline): SGHNT, YYREEE (reference sequence). This CDR3 comprises 14 residues.